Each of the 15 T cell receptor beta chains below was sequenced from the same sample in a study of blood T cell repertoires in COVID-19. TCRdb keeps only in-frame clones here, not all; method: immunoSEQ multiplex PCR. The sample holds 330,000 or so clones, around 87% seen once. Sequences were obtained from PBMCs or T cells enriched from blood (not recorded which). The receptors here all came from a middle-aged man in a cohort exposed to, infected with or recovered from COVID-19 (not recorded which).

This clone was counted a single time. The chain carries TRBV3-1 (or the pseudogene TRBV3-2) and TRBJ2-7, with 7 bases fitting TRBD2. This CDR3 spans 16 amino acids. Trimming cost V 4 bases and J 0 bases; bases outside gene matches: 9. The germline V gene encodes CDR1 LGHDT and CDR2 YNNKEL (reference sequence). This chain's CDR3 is CASSPLTSGTSYEQYF. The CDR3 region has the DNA TGTGCCAGCAGCCCTCTGACGAGCGGGACCTCCTACGAGCAGTACTTC.

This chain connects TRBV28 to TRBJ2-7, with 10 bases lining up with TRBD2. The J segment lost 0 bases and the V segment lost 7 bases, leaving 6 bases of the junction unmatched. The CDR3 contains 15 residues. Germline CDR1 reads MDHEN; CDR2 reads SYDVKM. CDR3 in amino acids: CASNDSGRASYEQYF. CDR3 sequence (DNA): TGTGCCAGCAACGACAGCGGGAGGGCCTCCTACGAGCAGTACTTC.

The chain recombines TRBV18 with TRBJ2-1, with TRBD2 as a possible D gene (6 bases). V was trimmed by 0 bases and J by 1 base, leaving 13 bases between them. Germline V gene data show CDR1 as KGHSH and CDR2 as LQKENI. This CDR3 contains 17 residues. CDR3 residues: CASSPPGSGASYNEQFF. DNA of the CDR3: TGTGCCAGCTCACCACCGGGCTCGGGAGCTTCCTACAATGAGCAGTTCTTC.

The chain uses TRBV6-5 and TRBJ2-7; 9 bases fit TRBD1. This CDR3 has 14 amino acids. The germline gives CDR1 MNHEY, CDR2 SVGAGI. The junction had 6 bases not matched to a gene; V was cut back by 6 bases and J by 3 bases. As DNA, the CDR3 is TGTGCCAGCAGACTGACAGGGGGTCTCTACGAGCAGTACTTC. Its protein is CASRLTGGLYEQYF.

The CDR3 sequence is CASSQSGARTSEQFF. The CDR3 DNA sequence: TGCGCCAGCAGTCAATCTGGGGCTAGAACCAGTGAGCAGTTCTTC. J is TRBJ2-1 and V is TRBV4-1; D is possibly TRBD1 (5 bases). From germline, CDR1 is MGHRA and CDR2 YSYEKL. The V end lost 6 bases, the J end lost 9 bases, and 21 bases lay between the germline ends. This CDR3 comprises 15 residues.

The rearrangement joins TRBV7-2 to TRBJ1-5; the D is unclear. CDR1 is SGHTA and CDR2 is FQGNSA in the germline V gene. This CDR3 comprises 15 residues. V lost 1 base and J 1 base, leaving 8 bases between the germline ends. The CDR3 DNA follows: TGTGCCAGCAGCTTAGTTGGTCGGAGCAATCAGCCCCAGCATTTT. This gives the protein CASSLVGRSNQPQHF.

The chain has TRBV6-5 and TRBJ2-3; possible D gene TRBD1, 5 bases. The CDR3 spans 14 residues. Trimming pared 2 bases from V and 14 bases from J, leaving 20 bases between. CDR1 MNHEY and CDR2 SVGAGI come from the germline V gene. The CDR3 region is CASSYPDRWGKRYF. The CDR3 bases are TGTGCCAGCAGTTACCCCGACAGATGGGGTAAGCGGTATTTT.

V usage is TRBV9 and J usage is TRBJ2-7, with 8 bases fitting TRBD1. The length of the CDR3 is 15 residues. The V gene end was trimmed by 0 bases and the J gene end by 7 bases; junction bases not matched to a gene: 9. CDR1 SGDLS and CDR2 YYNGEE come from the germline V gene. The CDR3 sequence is CASSVGFQGAGEQYF. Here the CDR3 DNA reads TGTGCCAGCAGCGTAGGCTTCCAGGGGGCTGGTGAGCAGTACTTC.

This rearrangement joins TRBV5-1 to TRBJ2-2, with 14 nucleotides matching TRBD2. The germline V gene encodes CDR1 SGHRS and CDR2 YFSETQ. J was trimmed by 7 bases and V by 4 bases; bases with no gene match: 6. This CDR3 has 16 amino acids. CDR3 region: CASSEGLAGAGGELFF. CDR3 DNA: TGCGCCAGCAGCGAGGGACTAGCGGGAGCGGGCGGGGAGCTGTTTTTT.

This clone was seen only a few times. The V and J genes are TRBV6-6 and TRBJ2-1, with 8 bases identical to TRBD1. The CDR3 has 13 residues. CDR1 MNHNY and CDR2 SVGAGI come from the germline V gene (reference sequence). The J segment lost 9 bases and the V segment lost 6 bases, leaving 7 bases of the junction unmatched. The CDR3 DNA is TGTGCCAGCAGCGCCTCAGGGGGCGGTGAGCAGTTCTTC. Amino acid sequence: CASSASGGGEQFF.

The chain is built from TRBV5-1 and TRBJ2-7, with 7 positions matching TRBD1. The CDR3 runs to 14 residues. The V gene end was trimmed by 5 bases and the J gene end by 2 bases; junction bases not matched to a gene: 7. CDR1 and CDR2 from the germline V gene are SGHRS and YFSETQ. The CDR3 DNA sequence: TGCGCCAGCAGTCCTGACAGGGCCCCCTACGAGCAGTACTTC. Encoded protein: CASSPDRAPYEQYF.

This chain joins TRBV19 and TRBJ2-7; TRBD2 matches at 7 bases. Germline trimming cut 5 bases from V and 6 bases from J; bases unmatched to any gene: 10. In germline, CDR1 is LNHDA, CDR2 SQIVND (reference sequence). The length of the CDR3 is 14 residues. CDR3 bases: TGTGCCAGTAGTCCGACTAGCAGAAAGGGCGAGCAGTACTTC. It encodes CASSPTSRKGEQYF.

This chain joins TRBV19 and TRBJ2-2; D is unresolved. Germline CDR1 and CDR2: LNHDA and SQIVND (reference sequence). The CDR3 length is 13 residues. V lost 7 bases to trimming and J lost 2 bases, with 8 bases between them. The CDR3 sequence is CASIATNTGELFF. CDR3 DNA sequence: TGTGCCAGTATCGCCACAAACACCGGGGAGCTGTTTTTT.

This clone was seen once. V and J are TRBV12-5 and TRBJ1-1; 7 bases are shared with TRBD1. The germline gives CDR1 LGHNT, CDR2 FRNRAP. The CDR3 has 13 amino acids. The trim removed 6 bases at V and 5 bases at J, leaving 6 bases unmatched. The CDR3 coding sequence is TGTGCTAGTGGCTCCGACAGGGATACTGAAGCTTTCTTT. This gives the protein CASGSDRDTEAFF.

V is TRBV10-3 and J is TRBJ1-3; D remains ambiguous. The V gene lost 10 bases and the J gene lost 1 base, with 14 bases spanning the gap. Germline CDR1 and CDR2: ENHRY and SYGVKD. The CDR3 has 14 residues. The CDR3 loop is CATTAILSGNTIYF. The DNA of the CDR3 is TGTGCCACTACCGCCATTCTTTCTGGAAACACCATATATTTT.